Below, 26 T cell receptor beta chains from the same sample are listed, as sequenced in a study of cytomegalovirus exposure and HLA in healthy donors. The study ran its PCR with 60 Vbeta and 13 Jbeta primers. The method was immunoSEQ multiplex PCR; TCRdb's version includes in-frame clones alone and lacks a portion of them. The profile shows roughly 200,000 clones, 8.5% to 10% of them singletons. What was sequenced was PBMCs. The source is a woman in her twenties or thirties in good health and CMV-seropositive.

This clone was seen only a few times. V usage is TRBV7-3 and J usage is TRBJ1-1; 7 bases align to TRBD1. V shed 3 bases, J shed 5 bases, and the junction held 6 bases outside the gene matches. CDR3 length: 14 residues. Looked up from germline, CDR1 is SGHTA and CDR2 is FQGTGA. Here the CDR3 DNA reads TGTGCCAGCAGCTTGACAGGGCGAGGAACTGAAGCTTTCTTT. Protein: CASSLTGRGTEAFF.

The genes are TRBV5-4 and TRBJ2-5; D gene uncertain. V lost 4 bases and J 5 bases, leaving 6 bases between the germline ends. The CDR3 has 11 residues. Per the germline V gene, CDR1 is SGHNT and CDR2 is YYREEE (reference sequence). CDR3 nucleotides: TGTGCCAGCAGCCTTGAGGAGACCCAGTACTTC. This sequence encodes CASSLEETQYF. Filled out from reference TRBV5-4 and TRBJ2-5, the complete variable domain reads ETGVTQSPTHLIKTRGQQVTLRCSSQSGHNTVSWYQQALGQGPQFIFQYYREEENGRGNFPPRFSGLQFPNYSSELNVNALELDDSALYLCASSLEETQYFGPGTRLLVL.

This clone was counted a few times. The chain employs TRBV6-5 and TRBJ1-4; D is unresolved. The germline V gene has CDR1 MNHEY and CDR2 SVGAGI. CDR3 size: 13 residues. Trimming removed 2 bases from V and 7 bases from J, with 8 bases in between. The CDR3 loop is CASSYRPGEKLFF. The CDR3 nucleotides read TGTGCCAGCAGTTACCGACCGGGTGAAAAACTGTTTTTT.

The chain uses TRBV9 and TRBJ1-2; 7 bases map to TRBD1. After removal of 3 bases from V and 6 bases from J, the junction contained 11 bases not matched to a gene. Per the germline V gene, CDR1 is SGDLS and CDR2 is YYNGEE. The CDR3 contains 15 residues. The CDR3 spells CASSGRTGVSNGYTF. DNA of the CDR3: TGTGCCAGCAGCGGGCGCACAGGGGTTTCGAATGGCTACACCTTC. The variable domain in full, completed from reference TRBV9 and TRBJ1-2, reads DSGVTQTPKHLITATGQRVTLRCSPRSGDLSVYWYQQSLDQGLQFLIQYYNGEERAKGNILERFSAQQFPDLHSELNLSSLELGDSALYFCASSGRTGVSNGYTFGSGTRLTVV.

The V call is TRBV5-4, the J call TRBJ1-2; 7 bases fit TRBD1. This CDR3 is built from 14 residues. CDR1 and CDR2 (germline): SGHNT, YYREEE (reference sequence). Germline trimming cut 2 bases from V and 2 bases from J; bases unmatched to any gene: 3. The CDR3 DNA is TGTGCCAGCAGCTTCGGGACAGAGAACTATGGCTACACCTTC. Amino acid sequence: CASSFGTENYGYTF. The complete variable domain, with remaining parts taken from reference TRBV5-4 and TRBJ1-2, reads ETGVTQSPTHLIKTRGQQVTLRCSSQSGHNTVSWYQQALGQGPQFIFQYYREEENGRGNFPPRFSGLQFPNYSSELNVNALELDDSALYLCASSFGTENYGYTFGSGTRLTVV.

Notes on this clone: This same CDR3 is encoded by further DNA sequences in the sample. The CDR3 DNA follows: TGTGCCAGCAGCGTAGGAAGAGGGGGTAACTATGGCTACACCTTC. Its translation: CASSVGRGGNYGYTF. V is TRBV9 and J is TRBJ1-2; TRBD1 might be the D (6 bases). The CDR3 has 15 amino acids. The V gene lost 0 bases and the J gene lost 1 base, with 10 bases spanning the gap. Germline CDR1 SGDLS, CDR2 YYNGEE.

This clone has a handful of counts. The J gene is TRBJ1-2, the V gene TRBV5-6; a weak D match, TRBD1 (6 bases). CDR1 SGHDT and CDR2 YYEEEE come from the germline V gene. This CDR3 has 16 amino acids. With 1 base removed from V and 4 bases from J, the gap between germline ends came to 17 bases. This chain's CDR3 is CASSLPGQRTIYGYTF. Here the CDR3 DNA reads TGTGCCAGCAGCTTGCCCGGACAGCGAACCATCTATGGCTACACCTTC.

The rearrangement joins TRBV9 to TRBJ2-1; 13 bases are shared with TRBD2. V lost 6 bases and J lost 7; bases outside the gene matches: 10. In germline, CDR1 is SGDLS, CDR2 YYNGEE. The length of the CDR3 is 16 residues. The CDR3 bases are TGTGCCAGCACCCGGACTAGCGGGAGACTGGAGAATGAGCAGTTCTTC. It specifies CASTRTSGRLENEQFF.

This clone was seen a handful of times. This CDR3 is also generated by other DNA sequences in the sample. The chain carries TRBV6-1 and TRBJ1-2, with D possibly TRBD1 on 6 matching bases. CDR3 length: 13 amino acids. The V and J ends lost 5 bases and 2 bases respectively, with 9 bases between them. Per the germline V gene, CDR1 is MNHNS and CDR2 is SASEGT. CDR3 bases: TGTGCCAGCAGTCCTACAGGGAACTATGGCTACACCTTC. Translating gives CASSPTGNYGYTF.

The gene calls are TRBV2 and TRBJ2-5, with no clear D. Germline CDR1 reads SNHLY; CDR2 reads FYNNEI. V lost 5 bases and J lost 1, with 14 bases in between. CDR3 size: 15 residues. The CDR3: CASSPPSGPQETQYF. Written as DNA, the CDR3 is TGTGCCAGCAGTCCCCCCTCTGGGCCCCAAGAGACCCAGTACTTC.

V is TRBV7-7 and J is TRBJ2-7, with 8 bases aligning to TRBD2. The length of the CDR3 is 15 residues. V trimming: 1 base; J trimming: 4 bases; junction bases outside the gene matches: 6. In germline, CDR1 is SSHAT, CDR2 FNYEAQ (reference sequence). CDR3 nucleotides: TGTGCCAGCAGCTTAGGGGCGGGAGGACAGTACGAGCAGTACTTC. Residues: CASSLGAGGQYEQYF.

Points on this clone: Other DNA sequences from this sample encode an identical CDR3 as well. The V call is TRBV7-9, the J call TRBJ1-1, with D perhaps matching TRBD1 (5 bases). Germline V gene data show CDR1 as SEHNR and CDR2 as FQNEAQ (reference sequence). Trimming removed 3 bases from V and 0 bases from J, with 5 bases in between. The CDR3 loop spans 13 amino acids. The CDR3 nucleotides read TGTGCCAGCAGCTTGGACATGAACACTGAAGCTTTCTTT. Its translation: CASSLDMNTEAFF. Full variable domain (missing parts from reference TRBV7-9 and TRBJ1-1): DTGVSQNPRHKITKRGQNVTFRCDPISEHNRLYWYRQTLGQGPEFLTYFQNEAQLEKSRLLSDRFSAERPKGSFSTLEIQRTEQGDSAMYLCASSLDMNTEAFFGQGTRLTVV.

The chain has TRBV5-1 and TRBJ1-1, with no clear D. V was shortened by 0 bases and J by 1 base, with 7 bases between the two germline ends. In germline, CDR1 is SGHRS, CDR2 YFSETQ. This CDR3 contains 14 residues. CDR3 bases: TGCGCCAGCAGCTTGGCCCCGGGGAACACTGAAGCTTTCTTT. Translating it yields CASSLAPGNTEAFF.

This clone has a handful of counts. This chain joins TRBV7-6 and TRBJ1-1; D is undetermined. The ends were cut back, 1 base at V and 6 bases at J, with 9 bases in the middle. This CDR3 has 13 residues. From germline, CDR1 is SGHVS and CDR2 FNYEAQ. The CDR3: CASSLGRYSEAFF. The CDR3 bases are TGTGCCAGCAGCTTAGGTAGATATTCTGAAGCTTTCTTT.

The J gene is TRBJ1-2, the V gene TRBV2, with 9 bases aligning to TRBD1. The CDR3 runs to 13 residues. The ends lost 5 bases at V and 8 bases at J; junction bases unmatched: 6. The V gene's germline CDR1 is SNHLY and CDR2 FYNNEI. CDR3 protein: CASSPRTGVGYTF. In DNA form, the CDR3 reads TGTGCCAGCAGTCCCCGGACAGGGGTAGGCTACACCTTC.

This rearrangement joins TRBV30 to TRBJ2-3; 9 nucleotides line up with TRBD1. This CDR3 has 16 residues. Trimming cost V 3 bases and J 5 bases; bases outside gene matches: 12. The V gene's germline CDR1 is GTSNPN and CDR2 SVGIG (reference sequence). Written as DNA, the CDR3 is TGTGCCTGGAGAATAGTGGACAGGGGAAGGAGAGATACGCAGTATTTT. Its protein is CAWRIVDRGRRDTQYF.

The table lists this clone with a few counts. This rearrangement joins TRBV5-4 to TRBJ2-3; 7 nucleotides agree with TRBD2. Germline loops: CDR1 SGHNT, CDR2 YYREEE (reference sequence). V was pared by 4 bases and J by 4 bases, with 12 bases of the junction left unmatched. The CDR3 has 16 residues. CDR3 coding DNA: TGTGCCAGCAGCCGGATGGGGGGGGAACGCGCAGATACGCAGTATTTT. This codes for CASSRMGGERADTQYF.

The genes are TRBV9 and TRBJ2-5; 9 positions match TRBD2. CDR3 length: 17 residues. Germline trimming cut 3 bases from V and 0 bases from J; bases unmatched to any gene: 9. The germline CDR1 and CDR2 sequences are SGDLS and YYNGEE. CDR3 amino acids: CASSAGVAGAYQETQYF. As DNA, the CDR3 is TGTGCCAGCAGCGCAGGCGTAGCGGGAGCTTACCAAGAGACCCAGTACTTC.

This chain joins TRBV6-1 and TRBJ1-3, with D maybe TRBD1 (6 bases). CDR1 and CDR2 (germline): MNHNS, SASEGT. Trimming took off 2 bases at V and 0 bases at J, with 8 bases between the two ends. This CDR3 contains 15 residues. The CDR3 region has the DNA TGTGCCAGCAGTGAACAGGGGCTCTCTGGAAACACCATATATTTT. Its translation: CASSEQGLSGNTIYF.

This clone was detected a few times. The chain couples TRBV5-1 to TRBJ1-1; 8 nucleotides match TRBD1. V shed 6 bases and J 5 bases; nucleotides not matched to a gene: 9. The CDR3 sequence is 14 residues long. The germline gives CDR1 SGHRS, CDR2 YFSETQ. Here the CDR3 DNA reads TGCGCCAGCACCTCGGGGGACAGGACTACTGAAGCTTTCTTT. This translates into CASTSGDRTTEAFF.

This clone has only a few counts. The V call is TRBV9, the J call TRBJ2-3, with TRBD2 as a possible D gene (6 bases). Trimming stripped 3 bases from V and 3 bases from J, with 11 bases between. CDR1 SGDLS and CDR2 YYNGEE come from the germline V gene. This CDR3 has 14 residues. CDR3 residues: CASSDIGGTDTQYF. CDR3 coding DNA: TGTGCCAGCAGCGATATTGGGGGGACAGATACGCAGTATTTT.

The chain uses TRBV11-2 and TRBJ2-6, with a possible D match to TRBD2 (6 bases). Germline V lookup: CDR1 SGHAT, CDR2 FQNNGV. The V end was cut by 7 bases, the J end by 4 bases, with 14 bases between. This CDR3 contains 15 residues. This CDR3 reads CASTLSGYGANVLTF. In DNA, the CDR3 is TGTGCCAGCACCTTGAGCGGGTACGGGGCCAACGTCCTGACTTTC.

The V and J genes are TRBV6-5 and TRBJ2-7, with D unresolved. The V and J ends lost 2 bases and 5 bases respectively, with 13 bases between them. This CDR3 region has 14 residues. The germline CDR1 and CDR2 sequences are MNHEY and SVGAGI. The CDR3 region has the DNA TGTGCCAGCAGTTACGGTCCAGTCCTGAACGAGCAGTACTTC. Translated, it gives CASSYGPVLNEQYF.

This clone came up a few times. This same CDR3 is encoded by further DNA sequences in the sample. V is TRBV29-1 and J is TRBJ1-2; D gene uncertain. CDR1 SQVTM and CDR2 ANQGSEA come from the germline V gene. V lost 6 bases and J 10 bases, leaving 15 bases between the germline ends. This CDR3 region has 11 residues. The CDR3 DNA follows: TGCAGCGTCCGCATAAGAGGGTACTACACCTTC. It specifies CSVRIRGYYTF.

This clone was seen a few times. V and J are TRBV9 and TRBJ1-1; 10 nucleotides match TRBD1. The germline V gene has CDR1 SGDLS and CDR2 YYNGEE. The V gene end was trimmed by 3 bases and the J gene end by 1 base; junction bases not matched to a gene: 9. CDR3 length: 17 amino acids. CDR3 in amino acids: CASSGYDRGRRNTEAFF. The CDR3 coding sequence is TGTGCCAGCAGCGGCTACGACAGGGGGCGCCGGAACACTGAAGCTTTCTTT.

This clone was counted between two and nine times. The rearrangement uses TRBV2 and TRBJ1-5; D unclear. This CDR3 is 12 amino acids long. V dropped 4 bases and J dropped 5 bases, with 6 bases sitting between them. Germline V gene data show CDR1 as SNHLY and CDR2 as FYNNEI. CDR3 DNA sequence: TGTGCCAGCAGTGGGGAGTATCAGCCCCAGCATTTT. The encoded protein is CASSGEYQPQHF.